This T cell receptor beta chain comes out of a study of identical twins (dated by TCRdb to 2016 to 2017). Background on the whole study: The study deep-sequenced TCR alpha and beta repertoires from monozygotic twins, unrelated adults of various ages and cord blood to test whether fetal clonotypes persist. To rule out contamination, replicate twin experiments were performed at different times with different library preparation protocols. Study-wide conclusions, independent of this receptor: Invariant T cells such as MAIT and iNKT could partly confound zero-insertion analyses, although diverse VJ usage argued against such confounding for most clonotypes. Abundant cord blood beta clonotypes carried fewer insertions; young adult naive repertoires showed a weaker similar trend, while memory repertoires showed none. In beta out-of-frame sequences, excess twin sharing was weaker, because having fewer shared sequences lowered the signal-to-noise ratio. Compared with coincidental sharing between unrelated individuals, out-of-frame TCR alpha sequences shared between twins had an excess of sequences with low generation probability. Conclusions relied on cross-sectional statistical analysis, since the same donors could not be followed over many years. Recombination models systematically underestimated out-of-frame TCR alpha sharing in monozygotic twins but agreed with sharing between unrelated individuals.

The sample holds a few counts of this clonotype. Its antigen is unknown. Base quality data are lacking; no much larger clone is found one base away. To prepare the library, 5' RACE was applied. Reads for this sample came from an Illumina HiSeq 2000. Template switching introduced a universal primer binding site; the final cDNA contained a unique molecular identifier, enabling accurate counting of TCR cDNA molecules. First-strand cDNA for TCR alpha and beta chains was synthesized from specific primers in the conserved constant-segment region. To control for contamination, every cDNA library carried two barcodes: a SMART-Mk sample barcode plus Illumina barcodes. TruSeq adapter sequences, together with Illumina sample barcodes, were added in two successive PCR steps. The Illumina HiSeq platform was used with custom primers to sequence TCR alpha and beta cDNA libraries. The authors processed their data as follows. Unique molecular identifiers were extracted from raw reads with MiGEC, and CDR3 positions were determined with MiXCR. For each individual, recombination models were inferred using an EM algorithm with the repgenHMM and IGoR tools. The tcR package in R was used for shared clonotype analysis, with sharing normalized by the product of cloneset sizes. To study raw recombination without the effects of thymic and clonal selection, out-of-frame nonproductive sequences were analyzed. TCRdb itself trimmed the public reads at Q25 with fastp, ran MiXCR and retained productive beta chains. Duplicate CDR3 protein sequences are folded into a single record with the most common DNA and genes. For this entry, the V and J calls and clone size follow TCRdb and not the study's own pipeline. This sample gives about 530,000 distinct CDR3 sequences in total; approximately 20% of them show up just once. 0.48% of the sample is held by the ten biggest clonotypes.

The CDR3 has 15 amino acids, counting the end cysteine and phenylalanine. Here the CDR3 DNA is all that survives: 45 bases in frame from base 1. For this chain, trimming is 5 bases at the V end and 10 bases at the J end, and the number of junction bases without a gene match is 16. Sequences SGHTA (CDR1) and FQGNSA (CDR2) are obtained from the germline V gene. All donors were healthy Caucasians. The twin cohort consisted of three pairs of female monozygotic twins, all aged roughly 18 to 29 years. Positive isolation kits from Invitrogen were used to isolate CD4+ and CD8+ T cell populations. This sample was also put to use in a study of yellow fever vaccine responses in identical twins. The second paper states: The authors reported that the T cell response to vaccination in identical twins appeared partly convergent and partly personalized. In identical twins, the study followed T cell clones that responded to the vaccine with precision.

The TCR was taken from a woman aged 18-29 years in good health. The chain employs TRBV7-2 and TRBJ1-2; 7 central bases correspond to TRBD1. Sequencing used CD4+ T cells sorted from blood. The DNA is as follows: TGTGCCAGCAGCCCCCCGCCGTTGACAGGGACGGCCTACACCTTC. Translated, this is CASSPPPLTGTAYTF.